This entry concerns a single T cell receptor (beta chain). The antigen is unknown. The data stem from a study of early T cells in non-severe SARS-CoV-2 infection. At the level of the study: Sequencing of bulk RNA from unsorted whole blood was done, without chain pairing. Overall study findings and caveats: Missing private and CD4 specificities, VDJdb matching favored anti-spike CD8 responses.

The TCR library protocol attached unique molecular identifiers to the individual cDNA molecules. TCRdb reanalysed the 5' RACE reads using MiXCR and keeps one entry per CDR3 protein. The sample yields fewer than 65,000 distinct CDR3 sequences, about 6% seen once. This CDR3 is 13 amino acids long. The germline gives CDR1 LNHDA, CDR2 SQIVND (reference sequence). The V gene lost 10 bases and the J gene lost 7 bases, with 16 bases spanning the gap. The TCR sequence derives from an adult who was a healthcare worker with PCR-confirmed SARS-CoV-2 infection or an uninfected control (not recorded which). This sequence joins TRBV19 and TRBJ2-2, with D possibly matching TRBD1 (6 bases). Source: whole blood, taken at baseline. The CDR3 DNA is TGTGCCATTGGACGGCAGGGGATCGGGGAGCTGTTTTTT. It yields the protein CAIGRQGIGELFF.